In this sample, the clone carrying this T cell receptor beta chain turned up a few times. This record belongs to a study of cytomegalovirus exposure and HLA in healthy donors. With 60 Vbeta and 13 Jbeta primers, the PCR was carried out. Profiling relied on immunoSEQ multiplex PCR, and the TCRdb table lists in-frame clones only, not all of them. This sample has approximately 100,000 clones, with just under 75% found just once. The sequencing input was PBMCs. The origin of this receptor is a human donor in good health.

This chain's CDR3 is CAWSVWANRGSPLHF. The CDR3 DNA sequence: TGTGCCTGGAGTGTTTGGGCCAACCGAGGGTCACCCCTCCACTTT. The chain couples TRBV30 to TRBJ1-6; unclear D gene. The V gene lost 0 bases and the J gene lost 10 bases, with 16 bases spanning the gap. The germline CDR1 and CDR2 sequences are GTSNPN and SVGIG (reference sequence). This CDR3 has 15 amino acids.